This T cell receptor (beta chain) stems from a study of T-cell reconstitution after alpha-beta-depleted transplantation in children. This clonotype was detected many times. For TCRbeta, the library was prepared with unique molecular identifiers. TCRdb re-called the PCR reads with MiXCR, one entry per CDR3 protein. The table records approximately 350,000 distinct CDR3 sequences, approximately 10% of them present only once. CDR3 length equals 11 residues. Per the germline V gene, CDR1 is DFQATT and CDR2 is SNEGSKA (reference sequence). V gave up 5 bases and J gave up 3 bases, with 5 bases separating them.

The V call is TRBV20-1, the J call TRBJ2-1; D remains unclear. Sequencing was performed on PBMCs from the stem cell graft donor, taken from the stem cell graft. This clonotype was sampled from a human donor who donated a stem cell graft to a child with acute lymphoblastic leukemia. CDR3 in DNA: TGCAGTGCTGTGTACTACAATGAGCAGTTCTTC. It yields the protein CSAVYYNEQFF.